These T cell receptor beta chains were read from a single sample in a study of a mutant IDH1 vaccine in newly diagnosed glioma. Produced via immunoSEQ multiplex PCR; TCRdb's table is partial and in-frame only. This table has tens of thousands of clones, 83% appearing once. Source: PBMCs, taken from a glioma patient treated with radiotherapy, temozolomide or both. Source of these receptors: a woman in her fifties or sixties with glioma. The CDR3 runs from the conserved cysteine through the conserved F or W. A D gene is named only where the DNA matches it firmly. Size is omitted from some rows. Given values are once, few, many or a class for expanded clones.

>TRBD1|TRBJ1-6|TRBV6-5|-
CASSRQGGGRSPLHF
TGTGCCAGCAGTAGGCAGGGGGGCGGGAGATCACCCCTCCACTTT
>TRBD2|TRBJ2-2|TRBV5-1|-
CASSGGLAGGLANTGELFF
TGCGCCAGCAGCGGCGGACTAGCGGGGGGTTTGGCGAACACCGGGGAGCTGTTTTTT
>TRBD1|TRBJ1-1|TRBV18|-
CASSPGTARNTEAFF
TGTGCCAGCTCACCGGGGACAGCGAGGAACACTGAAGCTTTCTTT
>-|TRBJ2-2|TRBV6-5|-
CASRPNRPGELFF
TGTGCCAGCAGGCCAAACAGGCCCGGGGAGCTGTTTTTT
>TRBD2|TRBJ2-3|TRBV9|-
CASSDPGLASQYF
TGTGCCAGCAGCGACCCAGGACTAGCCTCGCAGTATTTT
>TRBD1|TRBJ1-2|TRBV29-1|-
CSVEGQGYGYTF
TGCAGCGTTGAGGGACAGGGATATGGCTACACCTTC
>-|TRBJ2-1|TRBV19|-
CASSIDPRVNEQFF
TGTGCCAGTAGTATAGATCCTCGGGTCAATGAGCAGTTCTTC
>-|TRBJ1-6|TRBV28|-
CASLYSYNSPLHF
TGTGCCAGCCTTTACTCCTATAATTCACCCCTCCACTTT
>-|TRBJ2-2|TRBV5-1|once
CASLADTVSTGELFF
TGCGCCAGCCTTGCTGACACCGTGAGCACCGGGGAGCTGTTTTTT
>TRBD2|TRBJ2-2|TRBV6-5|-
CASSRGTSGELFF
TGTGCCAGCAGTCGTGGGACTAGCGGGGAGCTGTTTTTT
>-|TRBJ2-1|TRBV5-1|-
CASSLRDEQFF
TGCGCCAGCAGCTTGAGGGATGAGCAGTTCTTC
>-|TRBJ1-1|TRBV30|few
CAWIPDREAFF
TGTGCCTGGATTCCCGACAGGGAAGCTTTCTTT
>-|TRBJ1-1|TRBV6-6|-
CASSAGTLNTEAFF
TGTGCCAGCAGTGCCGGGACGCTGAACACTGAAGCTTTCTTT
>TRBD2|TRBJ2-3|TRBV29-1|-
CSVVWKALAGADTQYF
TGCAGCGTTGTTTGGAAGGCACTAGCGGGGGCTGATACGCAGTATTTT
>-|TRBJ1-3|TRBV19|-
CASSATGWWENTIYF
TGTGCCAGTAGTGCTACAGGGTGGTGGGAAAACACCATATATTTT
>-|TRBJ1-1|TRBV18|-
CASSQGVPMNTEAFF
TGTGCCAGCTCACAAGGAGTCCCCATGAACACTGAAGCTTTCTTT
>-|TRBJ1-2|TRBV11-3|-
CASSLERSTEINYGYTF
TGTGCCAGCAGCTTAGAAAGGAGTACAGAGATTAACTATGGCTACACCTTC
>TRBD1|TRBJ1-3|TRBV30|-
CAWSVNSGTGFGNTIYF
TGTGCCTGGAGTGTAAACTCCGGGACAGGGTTTGGAAACACCATATATTTT
>-|TRBJ1-5|TRBV7-2|few
CASGGARRQPQHF
TGTGCCAGCGGAGGGGCCAGACGGCAGCCCCAGCATTTT
>-|TRBJ1-5|TRBV6-5|-
CASSYPADSNQPQHF
TGTGCCAGCAGTTACCCCGCAGATAGCAATCAGCCCCAGCATTTT
>TRBD1|TRBJ1-5|TRBV28|many
CASSPGQGHQPQHF
TGTGCCAGCAGTCCTGGACAGGGTCACCAGCCCCAGCATTTT
>TRBD1|TRBJ1-2|TRBV4-1|-
CASSLTKLQGRYLGGYTF
TGCGCCAGCAGCCTCACAAAATTACAGGGGCGCTATTTAGGTGGCTACACCTTC
>-|TRBJ2-7|TRBV20-1|few
CSARGPYEQYF
TGCAGTGCTAGAGGACCCTACGAGCAGTACTTC
>-|TRBJ1-5|TRBV30|few
CAWSRGDQPQHF
TGTGCCTGGTCTAGGGGGGATCAGCCCCAGCATTTT
>-|TRBJ1-2|TRBV6-1|-
CASSGSADFYGYTF
TGTGCCAGCAGTGGGTCGGCAGACTTCTATGGCTACACCTTC
>TRBD1|TRBJ1-1|TRBV6-5|-
CASSQGQATEAFF
TGTGCCAGCAGTCAAGGACAGGCGACTGAAGCTTTCTTT
>-|TRBJ1-4|TRBV5-6|-
CASSLGGLEPQLFF
TGTGCCAGCAGCCTAGGGGGTTTAGAACCACAACTGTTTTTT
>-|TRBJ1-6|TRBV6-5|once
CASSRTVNSPLHF
TGTGCCAGCAGCCGAACAGTTAATTCACCCCTCCACTTT
>-|TRBJ2-7|TRBV18|-
CASSPGHQSYEQYF
TGTGCCAGCTCCCCGGGACACCAGTCCTACGAGCAGTACTTC
>-|TRBJ2-4|TRBV21-1|-
CASYEPGTKNIQYF
TGTGCCAGCTACGAACCGGGCACTAAAAACATTCAGTACTTC
>-|TRBJ2-1|TRBV11-3|once
CASSLADSYNEQFF
TGTGCCAGCAGCTTAGCCGACTCCTACAATGAGCAGTTCTTC
>-|TRBJ2-1|TRBV19|-
CASSKGYNEQFF
TGTGCCAGTAGTAAGGGTTACAATGAGCAGTTCTTC